The source of this T cell receptor (beta chain) is a study of blood T cell repertoires in COVID-19. V was trimmed by 1 base and J by 0 bases, leaving 7 bases between them. CDR1 and CDR2 (germline): LGHDT, YNNKEL (reference sequence). The CDR3 totals 15 residues. Authors' processing steps: Estimation of nucleated cell counts relied on the amplification of reference gene primers. Clones were read by immunoSEQ multiplex PCR, and TCRdb kept only the in-frame ones, dropping some. That table gives V, J and clone size, and the DNA gave D and trimming. The data show about 100,000 clones, with approximately 83% seen just once and approximately 2.5% held by the top ten.

The sample consisted of PBMCs or T cells enriched from blood (not recorded which). This TCR came from a woman between 50 and 59 years old who had recovered from COVID-19. The genes are TRBV3-1 (or the pseudogene TRBV3-2) and TRBJ1-3; D gene ambiguous. DNA of the CDR3: TGTGCCAGCAGCCAAGGAACAGACTCTGGAAACACCATATATTTT. Translation gives CASSQGTDSGNTIYF.